This T cell receptor beta chain was captured by sequencing in a study of blood T cell repertoires in COVID-19. Across the whole study: Samples came from the United States, Italy and Spain, spanning acute and convalescent COVID-19. PBMCs, B-cell-depleted T cells, or T cells were the source of the cDNA or gDNA that made up the material.

This clone came up once. Those enrolled in Seattle joined during active infection and were followed longitudinally afterward. Per the study methods: Amplification of reference gene primers was used by the study to estimate nucleated cell counts. Profiling relied on immunoSEQ multiplex PCR, and the TCRdb table lists in-frame clones only, not all of them. The V and J calls and clone size come from that table; D and trimming were worked out from the DNA. Among approximately 200,000 clones listed, around 84% were seen once. Sequencing used peripheral blood. The source of this sequence is a woman older than 75 with COVID-19, enrolled during active disease.

CDR3 residues: CASSTSGGAWETQYF. Here the CDR3 DNA reads TGCGCCAGCAGCACTAGCGGGGGGGCGTGGGAGACCCAGTACTTC. The rearrangement uses TRBV4-1 and TRBJ2-5; 13 nucleotides line up with TRBD2. The CDR3 consists of 15 residues. Germline V gene sequence: CDR1 MGHRA, CDR2 YSYEKL. Unmatched junction bases numbered 5, after V lost 5 bases and J lost 5 bases.